The TCR beta chain under discussion was sequenced for a study of cytomegalovirus exposure and HLA in healthy donors (dated by TCRdb to the late 2010s). With regard to the full study: An earlier analysis of about 530 of the donors reported roughly 300 Gb of sequence data and around 100 million unique TCR beta sequences obtained from some 200 million T cells. An early release covering approximately 600 HLA-typed donors comprised approximately 290 gigabases of sequencing data and around 85 million unique TCR sequences. Among the roughly 390 genotyped donors, around 81% belonged to the genetic ancestry cluster associated with self-reported Caucasian donors. The study aimed to test whether signatures of past pathogen exposure could be identified by cataloging public T cell receptors. Using immunosequencing, the study profiled T cell repertoires from 550 to 750 subjects and related those repertoires to cytomegalovirus serostatus. A separate validation cohort of approximately 120 different subjects was used in addition to the roughly 620-subject first cohort. High-throughput TCR immunosequencing, statistical association of individual TCRs with disease status, and machine learning were combined to predict cytomegalovirus infection status. To study patterns of TCR occurrence, a later analysis re-analyzed previously published TCR beta repertoires from 666 donors and added high-resolution HLA genotyping. Rather than drawing on any new phenotypic data, the later analysis identified candidate immune exposures from TCR beta sequences and the way those sequences occurred across donors. In an earlier analysis of 587 of the donors, high-throughput TCR beta sequencing was used to judge whether each TCR beta V gene segment behaved as functional or pseudogenic. Alongside the repertoire data, information on donor age, sex, ethnicity and CMV serostatus was compiled. Genome-wide SNP genotypes for about 65% of the roughly 700 donors were used in a later genetic analysis, which treated that subset as a discovery cohort. All discovery cohort repertoires had been generated using a single sequencing platform. Class I and class II HLA loci were covered by the typing at four-digit resolution. Typing coverage differed by locus: A, B, C, DRB1 and DQB1 were typed in about 629-640 donors, DQA1 in approximately 520, DPA1 in 600 to 610, and DPB1 in 400 to 490. Four or five DR-DQ haplotypes were treated as single units for association and clustering because of strong linkage in the cohort. Among about 390 genotyped donors of the cohort, an average of approximately 250,000 unique TCR beta nucleotide sequences were sequenced per donor, roughly 18% of them non-productive.

The cohort consisted of hundreds of healthy bone marrow donors. At the time of sampling, every cohort member was nominally healthy, though immune exposures that went unrecorded were likely present. The donor was CMV seronegative and belonged to the group of under 400 seronegative cohort members. Every donor gave a peripheral blood sample, and the peripheral blood mononuclear cells from that sample were used for TCR beta sequencing. Genomic DNA extraction from the blood cell samples was performed with the Qiagen DNeasy Blood Extraction Kit. Note on this clone: The antigen it binds to is not known. There are no base qualities to consult, and no much larger clone falls within one base.

Cut back by 3 bases and 6 bases, the V and J ends lie 12 bases apart. The germline V gene gives CDR1 as MNHNS and CDR2 as SASEGT. The CDR3 contains 14 residues, cysteine and phenylalanine counted. The retained sequence is limited to the CDR3, 42 bases, with the frame set at the first base. Receptor libraries were prepared by the immunoSEQ multiplex PCR assay. For the multiplex PCR, a mixture combining 60 forward primers for TCR Vbeta segments and 13 reverse primers for TCR Jbeta segments was used. The CDR3 region of rearranged TCR beta genes was amplified from genomic DNA by a multiplex PCR assay. The Illumina HiSeq System was used to sequence the amplified TCR beta libraries as 87-base-pair reads. On the authors' methods: Across the 700 or so repertoires, a later analysis counted 60 million to 90 million unique TCR beta chains, roughly 11 million of which were shared by at least two donors. A nearest-neighbor algorithm error-corrected the raw reads and collapsed the reads into unique sequences, merging closely related sequences to remove PCR and sequencing errors. To assign V, D and J gene segments, CDR3 sequences were aligned to IMGT reference sequences. For a sequence to be retained, a match of at least six nucleotides was required to both a V gene segment and a J gene segment. A rearrangement was called productive if the CDR3 had no stop codons and remained in frame with V and J, and every other rearrangement was called non-productive. Following IMGT convention, CDR3 was defined as the stretch from the second conserved V-encoded cysteine up to the conserved J-encoded phenylalanine. The earlier analysis of around 640 of the donors excluded sequences that lacked an unambiguous match to a single V gene segment. In an earlier analysis of approximately 610 of the donors, V segments were called functional above 56.7% productive rearrangements and were called segregating when the between-donor standard deviation exceeded 5%. A statistical classification framework was developed to diagnose cytomegalovirus status using the catalog of TCR beta chain sequences. V and J gene assignment, in a later analysis, came from comparing TCR nucleotide sequences with IMGT/GENE-DB human TR gene sequences. Using the TCRdist pipeline, a later analysis assigned CDR3 sequences along with most-parsimonious VDJ recombination scenarios. A later analysis defined each TCR beta chain by its CDR3 amino acid sequence plus V-gene family, and excluded reads lacking a unique V-gene family. A later analysis removed several hundred highly shared, low-generation-probability nucleotide sequences to deal with suspected cross-contamination and a sequencing artifact. In a later analysis, a clonal expansion index was calculated for each public chain from normalized within-repertoire ranks of inferred template counts. A later analysis computed generation probabilities with a VDJ recombination model fitted to out-of-frame rearrangements, and checked the results against IGoR. In a later analysis, hypergeometric tests were used to score TCR-TCR, TCR-HLA and TCR-CMV co-occurrence, with a repertoire-size bias correction applied to TCR pairs. A later analysis estimated false discovery rates by permuting HLA or CMV assignments 20 times. In a later analysis, co-occurring TCRs were grouped with DBSCAN, and TCRdist sequence similarity was added when clustering was performed within HLA-allele-positive subsets. For co-occurrence clustering, repertoires with fewer than 30,000 or more than 120,000 public chains were excluded, along with 4 to 6 repertoires with anomalous nucleotide sharing. TCRdb retrieved this table from immuneACCESS and kept in-frame rearrangements only. Not all clones are present; in checked studies, unresolved V genes account for under half, and no reason is known for the remainder. V, J and clone size are taken as reported in that table, and D and trimming were inferred from the DNA itself. The sample contains approximately 140,000 clones, 80% of them found a single time. 2% to 2.5% of the sample comes from the top ten.

The study at large found these results: Three of the identified cytomegalovirus-associated TCR beta chains were confirmed in vitro to be specific for cytomegalovirus antigens. Immune exposure information for the cohort was limited to CMV serostatus. A later genetic analysis reported fewer N-insertions in productive TCRs among donors in an Asian-associated ancestry cluster than the roughly 700-donor mean. In both the original and validation cohorts, the classifier was reported to diagnose cytomegalovirus status with high specificity and sensitivity. The sequencing pipeline was judged likely to have produced a cluster of highly shared sequence variants as a technical artifact. In a later analysis, most CMV-associated TCR beta chains were found to appear HLA-restricted, with HLA associations seemingly driven largely by CMV exposure. Because HLA typing was unavailable for some donors at each locus, only the typed subset was used in association tests. Linkage disequilibrium might explain the correlated functional status among segregating V segments, but an unknown experimental factor could not be ruled out. In the study, approximately 160 TCR beta chains were listed as associated with cytomegalovirus. In a later analysis, around 17,000 TCR beta sequences were associated with specific HLA alleles at a false discovery rate of 0.05. Roughly uniform sequencing depth across donors was assumed in presence/absence analyses, although this assumption may not hold. According to a later analysis, TCR association rates differed among HLA loci, with DRB1 alleles showing the most associated TCRs and HLA-C alleles showing the fewest. Most TCR sequences were observed very rarely across donors, whereas some public TCRs were present in many individuals. In an earlier analysis of 587 of the donors, most TCR beta V segments appeared in productive rearrangements about 87% or about 30% of the time, broadly matching IMGT annotations. An association between a missense DCLRE1C variant and V-gene and J-gene trimming of TCR beta chains was found in a later genetic analysis and replicated in an independent cohort. Assigning TCR associations to individual alleles was difficult when HLA alleles, especially DR and DQ, strongly co-occurred. Because the 87-base-pair reads could not distinguish some IMGT-functional V segments, including TRBV6-2 and TRBV6-3, those segments were excluded. The earlier analysis of about 600 of the donors excluded roughly 17 rarely observed V segments, including chromosome 9 orphons, because counts were too low. In a later analysis, several top co-occurrence clusters were reported to appear linked to parvovirus B19, influenza, CMV and Epstein-Barr virus. A later analysis found that HLA-associated TCR beta chains were more clonally expanded and had lower generation probabilities than equally common non-associated chains. According to the authors, the approach could potentially be generalized to other disease states and immunological phenotypes. A further reported finding was that TCR beta sequences accurately predicted the HLA-A and HLA-B alleles for most subjects in the first cohort. This cohort had only TCR beta chains sequenced, and the lack of alpha or paired-chain data limited which features could be detected.

The chain is encoded by TRBV6-1 joined to TRBJ1-5; a tentative D match to TRBD1 spans 6 bases. The material sequenced was PBMCs. This receptor was taken from a young man in good health and CMV-seronegative. The bases read TGTGCCAGCAGTGATACAGGGTTGGGTCAGCCCCAGCATTTT. Translated, this gives CASSDTGLGQPQHF.